The 13 T cell receptor beta chains below come from one sample, sequenced in a study of shared clonotypes between healthy human individuals. Generated by immunoSEQ multiplex PCR, the TCRdb table keeps only in-frame clones and is missing some. Of 2.5 million or so clones in the sample, approximately 92% were seen once. Sequencing input: naive CD4+ T cells sorted from blood. Documented subset: CD45RA+ positively selected. Receptors were obtained from a man in his late teens or twenties in good health.

This rearrangement joins TRBV15 to TRBJ1-2; a possible D gene is TRBD1 (5 bases). Germline assignment: CDR1 LNHNV and CDR2 YYDKDF (reference sequence). The CDR3 spans 15 residues. Deletions cut 1 base from V and 4 bases from J, with 13 bases between. Here the CDR3 reads CATSRVGVIFYGYTF. In DNA form, the CDR3 reads TGTGCCACCAGCAGAGTGGGGGTAATTTTCTATGGCTACACCTTC.

The rearrangement links TRBV10-1 to TRBJ2-7, with D perhaps matching TRBD1 or TRBD2 (5 bases each). The CDR3 sequence is 17 residues long. Trimming took 4 bases from V and 4 from J, leaving 23 bases between them. CDR1 WNHNN and CDR2 SYGVQD come from the germline V gene (reference sequence). The CDR3 nucleotides are TGCGCCAGCAGTGCCCTCGGGGCGGGCGTCTCTCGGTACGAGCAGTACTTC. It translates to CASSALGAGVSRYEQYF.

The chain combines TRBV6-1 with TRBJ1-4, with no clear D. Germline-derived CDR1 and CDR2 are MNHNS and SASEGT. V gave up 5 bases and J gave up 2 bases, with 9 bases separating them. This CDR3 is 14 amino acids long. The CDR3, as DNA: TGTGCCAGCAGTCGGACCCGCACTAATGAAAAACTGTTTTTT. As protein: CASSRTRTNEKLFF.

Remarks on this clone: The same CDR3 arises from other DNA sequences in this sample as well. The chain is built from TRBV7-9 and TRBJ1-3; maybe TRBD1 (5 bases). The V end was cut by 2 bases, the J end by 0 bases, with 8 bases between. Germline V gene data show CDR1 as SEHNR and CDR2 as FQNEAQ (reference sequence). The length of the CDR3 is 15 residues. The DNA of the CDR3 is TGTGCCAGCAGCTTATCTGGGGGCTCTGGAAACACCATATATTTT. Translation: CASSLSGGSGNTIYF.

This clone was detected only once. Other DNA sequences within the sample encode an identical CDR3. The rearrangement joins TRBV5-1 to TRBJ1-1; D uncertain. The germline V gene has CDR1 SGHRS and CDR2 YFSETQ. V lost 2 bases and J lost 6, with 11 bases in between. This CDR3 spans 13 amino acids. CDR3 sequence reads: CASSLEGGAEAFF. As DNA, the CDR3 is TGCGCCAGCAGCTTAGAGGGAGGCGCTGAAGCTTTCTTT.

The V call is TRBV5-4, the J call TRBJ2-2; 11 nucleotides line up with TRBD2. Germline CDR1 reads SGHNT; CDR2 reads YYREEE (reference sequence). With 4 bases clipped from V and 4 bases from J, the junction kept 6 bases outside the gene matches. CDR3 length equals 16 residues. DNA for the CDR3: TGTGCCAGCAGCGTTGTAGCGGGAGGGCTCACCGGGGAGCTGTTTTTT. Protein: CASSVVAGGLTGELFF.

The table lists this clone with a count of one. The rearrangement uses TRBV6-6 and TRBJ1-3, with D possibly matching TRBD1 (6 bases). This CDR3 contains 15 residues. Germline V gene data show CDR1 as MNHNY and CDR2 as SVGAGI (reference sequence). Trimming removed 5 bases from V and 2 bases from J, with 13 bases in between. This CDR3 reads CASSRPGQTGNTIYF. The CDR3 DNA is TGTGCCAGCAGTCGACCGGGACAAACTGGAAACACCATATATTTT.

V usage is TRBV15 and J usage is TRBJ1-1; D is unresolved. The ends were cut back, 0 bases at V and 4 bases at J, with 6 bases in the middle. Germline V lookup: CDR1 LNHNV, CDR2 YYDKDF (reference sequence). This CDR3 has 13 residues. The CDR3 sequence is CATSRDKGTEAFF. CDR3 in DNA: TGTGCCACCAGCAGAGATAAGGGCACTGAAGCTTTCTTT.

The rearrangement uses TRBV6-6 and TRBJ2-2; no firm D call. V lost 7 bases and J lost 0, with 15 bases in between. This CDR3 has 16 amino acids. From germline, CDR1 is MNHNY and CDR2 SVGAGI (reference sequence). The CDR3: CASTQDRLANTGELFF. DNA for the CDR3: TGTGCCAGCACCCAGGACCGATTAGCGAACACCGGGGAGCTGTTTTTT.

This chain connects TRBV30 to TRBJ1-5; 7 nucleotides match TRBD1. The germline V gene has CDR1 GTSNPN and CDR2 SVGIG (reference sequence). The CDR3 sequence is 18 residues long. V was pared by 5 bases and J by 0 bases, with 16 bases of the junction left unmatched. CDR3 DNA: TGTGCCTGGGGAGGGGTCGGGACAGCCAGCTATAGCAATCAGCCCCAGCATTTT. Its translation is CAWGGVGTASYSNQPQHF.

The gene calls are TRBV27 and TRBJ2-1; D possibly uses TRBD1 or TRBD2 (5 bases each). Germline values: CDR1 MNHEY, CDR2 SMNVEV (reference sequence). V lost 7 bases and J lost 8, with 27 bases in between. This CDR3 is built from 17 residues. The CDR3 loop reads CASTPRLRGDRGDEQFF. CDR3 nucleotides: TGTGCCAGCACCCCAAGGCTACGAGGGGATAGGGGCGATGAGCAGTTCTTC.

This chain connects TRBV6-5 to TRBJ2-7; 7 bases match TRBD2. CDR1 is MNHEY and CDR2 is SVGAGI in the germline V gene. The CDR3 runs 14 residues. V was pared by 8 bases and J by 3 bases, with 10 bases of the junction left unmatched. The DNA of the CDR3 is TGTGCCAGCGGGGCCGGTGGCGGGAGCTACGAGCAGTACTTC. It translates to CASGAGGGSYEQYF.

This clone showed up just once. The genes are TRBV6-6 and TRBJ2-5; D might be TRBD1 (6 bases). The end of the DNA fits TRBJ2-7 better, so the J call may be wrong. Germline loops: CDR1 MNHNY, CDR2 SVGAGI (reference sequence). The CDR3 has 14 amino acids. This CDR3 reads CASRLETGYYEQYF. The CDR3 nucleotides read TGTGCCAGCAGACTCGAGACAGGATACTACGAGCAGTACTTC.